The 5 T cell receptor beta chains presented below share a single source sample, sequenced in a study of T cell responses to AZD1222 COVID-19 vaccine. Clones were sequenced by immunoSEQ multiplex PCR, and TCRdb holds only the in-frame ones, with some missing. Of about 150,000 clones listed, 87% are singletons. The sample was peripheral blood, taken 28 days after the second AZD1222 dose. The source is an adult who received the AZD1222 COVID-19 vaccine.

This chain connects TRBV2 to TRBJ1-1; D is unresolved. This CDR3 contains 14 residues. The V end was cut by 6 bases, the J end by 5 bases, with 16 bases between. Germline values: CDR1 SNHLY, CDR2 FYNNEI. CDR3: CASRPTPLGTEAFF. The CDR3 coding sequence is TGTGCCAGCAGGCCGACACCCCTGGGGACTGAAGCTTTCTTT.

The chain is built from TRBV5-4 and TRBJ2-2; D gene unclear. There are 15 residues in the CDR3. The germline V and J ends were trimmed by 4 bases and 4 bases, with 14 bases remaining between them. In germline, CDR1 is SGHNT, CDR2 YYREEE (reference sequence). The CDR3 bases are TGTGCCAGCAGCCCCGCCTCGGCACCCACCGGGGAGCTGTTTTTT. Translating it yields CASSPASAPTGELFF.

The chain combines TRBV27 with TRBJ1-5; a weak D match, TRBD1 (5 bases). Germline V gene lookup returns CDR1 MNHEY and CDR2 SMNVEV (reference sequence). The CDR3 contains 14 residues. The V gene lost 2 bases and the J gene lost 2 bases, with 7 bases spanning the gap. The CDR3 DNA reads as TGTGCCAGCAGTTTAGGCAGGGGCAATCAGCCCCAGCATTTT. It specifies CASSLGRGNQPQHF.

This chain connects TRBV11-2 to TRBJ1-6; D remains ambiguous. The V gene's germline CDR1 is SGHAT and CDR2 FQNNGV. This CDR3 has 15 amino acids. Trimming stripped 3 bases from V and 5 bases from J, with 11 bases between. In DNA form, the CDR3 reads TGTGCCAGCAGCTTCCCGACACGGAATAATTCACCCCTCCACTTT. It specifies CASSFPTRNNSPLHF.

V gene TRBV5-1 combines with J gene TRBJ1-6; a possible D gene is TRBD1 (5 bases). Germline CDR1 SGHRS, CDR2 YFSETQ. The CDR3 runs to 16 residues. Trimming left V 0 bases short and J 5 bases short, with 12 bases between. DNA of the CDR3: TGCGCCAGCAGCTTGGAAGACCCAGGGAATAATTCACCCCTCCACTTT. This codes for CASSLEDPGNNSPLHF. The variable domain in full, with the rest retrieved from reference TRBV5-1 and TRBJ1-6, is KAGVTQTPRYLIKTRGQQVTLSCSPISGHRSVSWYQQTPGQGLQFLFEYFSETQRNKGNFPGRFSGRQFSNSRSEMNVSTLELGDSALYLCASSLEDPGNNSPLHFGNGTRLTVT.